This T cell receptor beta chain stems from a study of blood T cells in healthy people across ages. A second roughly 6 to 12 cycle PCR used barcoded and J-beta primers. Using its own MiXCR run on the 5' RACE reads, TCRdb lists one record per CDR3 protein. The table includes 1 million or so distinct CDR3 sequences, 45% detected once. Germline loops: CDR1 MNHEY, CDR2 SMNVEV (reference sequence). The CDR3 totals 15 residues. The junction had 6 bases not matched to a gene; V was cut back by 3 bases and J by 7 bases. The chain employs TRBV27 and TRBJ2-1; 10 bases agree with TRBD2. Sequencing was carried out using blood. The sequence was obtained from a woman aged 55 to 70 in good health. The CDR3 region is CASSFYPTSGNEQFF. In DNA form, the CDR3 reads TGTGCCAGCAGTTTTTATCCGACTAGCGGGAATGAGCAGTTCTTC.